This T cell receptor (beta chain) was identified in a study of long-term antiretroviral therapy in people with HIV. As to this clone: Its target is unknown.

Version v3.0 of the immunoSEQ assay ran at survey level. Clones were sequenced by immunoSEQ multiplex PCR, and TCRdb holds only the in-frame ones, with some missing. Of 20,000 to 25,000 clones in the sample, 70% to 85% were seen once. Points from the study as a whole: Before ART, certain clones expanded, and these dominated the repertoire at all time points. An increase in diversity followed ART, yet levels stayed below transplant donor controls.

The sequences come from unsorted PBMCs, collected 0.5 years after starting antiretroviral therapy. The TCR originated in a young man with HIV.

The CDR3 region is CAWGGDGASPLHF. The CDR3 DNA reads TGTGCCTGGGGGGGGGACGGGGCGTCACCCCTCCACTTT. The V and J genes are TRBV30 and TRBJ1-6; a possible D gene is TRBD1 (5 bases). V gave up 5 bases and J gave up 10 bases, with 15 bases separating them. Germline CDR1 GTSNPN, CDR2 SVGIG (reference sequence). This CDR3 comprises 13 residues.